Sequencing of this T cell receptor beta chain was carried out in a study of T cell responses to AZD1222 COVID-19 vaccine. Method: immunoSEQ multiplex PCR; TCRdb's copy keeps in-frame clones and lacks some. This table has nearly 90,000 clones, around 90% appearing once. The sequenced sample was peripheral blood, obtained on day 0 of AZD1222 vaccination. This sequence originates from an adult in good health.

The CDR3 nucleotides are TGTGCCAGCAGCCAAGGGCGGGAGAGGGCAGAGACCCAGTACTTC. Amino acid sequence: CASSQGRERAETQYF. The chain couples TRBV3-1 (or the pseudogene TRBV3-2) to TRBJ2-5; TRBD2 agrees at 7 bases. The V and J ends lost 1 base and 4 bases, in that order; junction bases with no gene match: 6. The CDR3 sequence is 15 residues long. Germline loops: CDR1 LGHDT, CDR2 YNNKEL (reference sequence).